What follows are 3 T cell receptor beta chains derived from one specimen sequenced in a study of shared clonotypes between healthy human individuals (dated by TCRdb to about 2020). Libraries were constructed by the immunoSEQ multiplex PCR assay. The source is immuneACCESS, and TCRdb retained only in-frame sequences with V and J called. Part of the clones is not carried over; for the studies checked, unresolved V genes explain less than half of this, and the remainder is unexplained. Within this sample are fewer than 100,000 clones, with 67% of them counted one time only. The ten biggest clones cover around 41% of the sample. Sequencing was done on a sample of memory CD8+ T cells sorted from blood. Sample cell subset or site, as interpreted from the label and publication: CD45RO+ cells pooled with CCR7-negative TemRA cells. The receptor source for this set is a young man in good health.

This clone was recorded many times. The V call is TRBV5-6, the J call TRBJ2-7; D may be TRBD2 (6 bases). Germline assignment: CDR1 SGHDT and CDR2 YYEEEE. V was trimmed by 4 bases and J by 1 base, leaving 18 bases between them. The CDR3 is 16 residues long. CDR3 coding DNA: TGTGCCAGCAGCCTAGAGGGGACTTTCGTTTCCTACGAGCAGTACTTC. Its translation is CASSLEGTFVSYEQYF.

The V gene is TRBV28, the J gene TRBJ2-2; no clear D. This CDR3 spans 11 amino acids. Germline lookup yields CDR1 MDHEN and CDR2 SYDVKM. Trimming left V 8 bases short and J 3 bases short, with 4 bases between. CDR3 region: CASGDTGELFF. CDR3 nucleotide sequence: TGTGCCAGCGGGGACACCGGGGAGCTGTTTTTT.

Points on this clone: This sequence may be a read error, since a much larger clone differs from it by one base. The chain uses TRBV27 and TRBJ2-7; D gene uncertain. The CDR3 spans 13 residues. Germline CDR1 MNHEY, CDR2 SMNVEV (reference sequence). CDR3 coding DNA: TGTGCCAGCAGTTCAGGAAGATTTGGCGAGCAGTGCTTC. Residues: CASSSGRFGEQCF.